This T cell receptor (beta chain) was captured in a study of CD8 T cells in ankylosing spondylitis. Whole-study results and caveats: Disease-linked clones proved CD8+ and comparatively uncommon in peripheral blood. Within matched ankylosing spondylitis synovial fluid, disease-linked clones were reportedly significantly enriched. A TCR beta motif made of several highly homologous variants seemed typical of ankylosing spondylitis blood.

This clonotype came up many times. Its target is unknown. CDR3 size: 14 residues. Germline values: CDR1 SGHRS, CDR2 YFSETQ. With 2 bases removed from V and 3 bases from J, the gap between germline ends came to 10 bases. TCRdb itself ran the 5' RACE reads through MiXCR, one entry per CDR3 protein. The sample has 200,000 or so distinct CDR3 sequences, roughly 24% seen once. The chain combines TRBV5-1 with TRBJ2-3; a weak D match, TRBD1 (6 bases). This receptor was obtained from a male donor with ankylosing spondylitis or in good health (not recorded which). Sequencing was done on a sample of blood, either unsorted or a sorted T cell fraction (not recorded which). CDR3 residues: CASSLQGPTDTQYF. In DNA, the CDR3 is TGCGCCAGCAGCTTACAGGGTCCAACAGATACGCAGTATTTT.